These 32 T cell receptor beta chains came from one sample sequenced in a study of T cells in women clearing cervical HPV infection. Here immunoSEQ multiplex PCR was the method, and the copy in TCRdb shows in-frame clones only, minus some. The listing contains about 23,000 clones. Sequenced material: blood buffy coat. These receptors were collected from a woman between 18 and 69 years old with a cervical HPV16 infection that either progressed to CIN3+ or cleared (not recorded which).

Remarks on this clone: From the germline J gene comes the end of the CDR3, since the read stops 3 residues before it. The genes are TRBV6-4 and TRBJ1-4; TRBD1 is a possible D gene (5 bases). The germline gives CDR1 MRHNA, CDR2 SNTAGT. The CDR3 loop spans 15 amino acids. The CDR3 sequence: CASSGTASGANVLFF. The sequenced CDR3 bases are TGTGCCAGCAGTGGCACGGCTTCTGGGGCCAACGTA.

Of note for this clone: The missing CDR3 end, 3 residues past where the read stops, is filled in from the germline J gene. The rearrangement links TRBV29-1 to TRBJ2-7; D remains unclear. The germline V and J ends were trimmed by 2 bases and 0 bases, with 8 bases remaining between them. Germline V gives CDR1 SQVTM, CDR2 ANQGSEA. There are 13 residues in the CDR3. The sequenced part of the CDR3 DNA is TGCAGCGTTGAATCAGAGAGCTCCTACGAG. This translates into CSVESESSYE. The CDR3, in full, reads CSVESESSYEQYF.

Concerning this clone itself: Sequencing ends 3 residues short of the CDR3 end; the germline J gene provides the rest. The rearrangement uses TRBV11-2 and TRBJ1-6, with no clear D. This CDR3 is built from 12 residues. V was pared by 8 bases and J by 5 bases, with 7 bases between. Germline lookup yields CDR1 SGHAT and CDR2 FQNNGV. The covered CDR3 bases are TGTGCCAGCGGCCGAGATAATTCACCC. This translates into CASGRDNSP. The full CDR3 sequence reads CASGRDNSPLHF.

The CDR3 loop is CASSPGGGSSYNDYTF. The sequenced CDR3 bases are TGTGCCAGCAGCCCAGGTGGGGGGAGCTCCTACAATGAC. This chain connects TRBV7-3 to TRBJ1-2, with D perhaps matching TRBD1 (5 bases). Read sequence stops 3 residues before the CDR3 end, and the germline J gene provides the missing end. The CDR3 has 16 residues. The germline gives CDR1 SGHTA, CDR2 FQGTGA.

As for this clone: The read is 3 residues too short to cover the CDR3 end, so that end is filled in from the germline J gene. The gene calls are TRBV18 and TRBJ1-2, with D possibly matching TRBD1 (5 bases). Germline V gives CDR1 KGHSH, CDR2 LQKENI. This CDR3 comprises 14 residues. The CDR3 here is CASKSSGTYNDYTF. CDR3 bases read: TGTGCCAGCAAGTCTAGCGGGACCTACAATGAC. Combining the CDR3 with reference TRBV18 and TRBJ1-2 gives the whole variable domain NAGVMQNPRHLVRRRGQEARLRCSPMKGHSHVYWYRQLPEEGLKFMVYLQKENIIDESGMPKERFSAEFPKEGPSILRIQQVVRGDSAAYFCASKSSGTYNDYTFGSGTRLTVV.

The DNA read from the CDR3 is TGTGCCAGCAGCCTAGGGGGCCAAGAGACG. Encoded protein: CASSLGGQET. The whole CDR3 is CASSLGGQETQYF. The rearrangement uses TRBV5-6 and TRBJ2-3, with TRBD1 matching 7 bases. The read halts 3 residues ahead of the CDR3 end, with the missing end drawn from the germline J gene. The germline V gene has CDR1 SGHDT and CDR2 YYEEEE. This CDR3 spans 13 amino acids.

The sequenced part of the CDR3 DNA is TGTGCCAGCAGGAACATACAGGGGGAA. Encoded protein: CASRNIQGE. The complete CDR3 sequence is CASRNIQGEAFF. This chain uses TRBV6-2 or TRBV6-3 with TRBJ1-1; the match to TRBD1 covers 7 bases. The missing CDR3 end, 3 residues past where the read stops, is filled in from the germline J gene. Looked up from germline, CDR1 is MNHEY and CDR2 is SVGEGT. This CDR3 contains 12 residues.

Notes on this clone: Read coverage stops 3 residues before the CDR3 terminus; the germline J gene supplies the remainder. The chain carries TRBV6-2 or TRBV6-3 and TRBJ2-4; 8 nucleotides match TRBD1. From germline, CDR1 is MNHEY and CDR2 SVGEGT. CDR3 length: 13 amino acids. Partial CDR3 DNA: TGTGCCAGCAGTAGACAGGGGAACTATGGT. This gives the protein CASSRQGNYG. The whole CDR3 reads CASSRQGNYGQYF.

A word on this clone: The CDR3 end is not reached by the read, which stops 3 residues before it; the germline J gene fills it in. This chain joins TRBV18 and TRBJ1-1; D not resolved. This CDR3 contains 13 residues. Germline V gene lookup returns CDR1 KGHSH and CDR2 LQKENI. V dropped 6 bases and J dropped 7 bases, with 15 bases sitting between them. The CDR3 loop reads CASSPRGGLEAFF. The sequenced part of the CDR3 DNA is TGTGCCAGCTCGCCCCGGGGTGGGCTTGAA. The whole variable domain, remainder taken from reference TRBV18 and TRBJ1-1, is NAGVMQNPRHLVRRRGQEARLRCSPMKGHSHVYWYRQLPEEGLKFMVYLQKENIIDESGMPKERFSAEFPKEGPSILRIQQVVRGDSAAYFCASSPRGGLEAFFGQGTRLTVV.

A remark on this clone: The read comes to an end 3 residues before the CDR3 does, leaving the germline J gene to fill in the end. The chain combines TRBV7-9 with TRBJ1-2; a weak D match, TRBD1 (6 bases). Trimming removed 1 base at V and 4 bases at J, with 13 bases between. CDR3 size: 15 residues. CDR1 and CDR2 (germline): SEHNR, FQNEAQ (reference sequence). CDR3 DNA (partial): TGTGCCAGCAGCTTAGGGACAGCCAGGACCTATGGC. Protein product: CASSLGTARTYG. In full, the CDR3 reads CASSLGTARTYGYTF.

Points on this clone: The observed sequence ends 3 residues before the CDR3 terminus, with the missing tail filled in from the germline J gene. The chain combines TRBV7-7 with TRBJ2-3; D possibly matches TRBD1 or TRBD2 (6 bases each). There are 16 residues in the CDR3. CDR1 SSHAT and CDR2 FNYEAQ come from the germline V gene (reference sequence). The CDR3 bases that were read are TGTGCCAGCAGCTTTGGAGGGGTATGGGGGCAAGAGACG. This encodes CASSFGGVWGQET. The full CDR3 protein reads CASSFGGVWGQETQYF.

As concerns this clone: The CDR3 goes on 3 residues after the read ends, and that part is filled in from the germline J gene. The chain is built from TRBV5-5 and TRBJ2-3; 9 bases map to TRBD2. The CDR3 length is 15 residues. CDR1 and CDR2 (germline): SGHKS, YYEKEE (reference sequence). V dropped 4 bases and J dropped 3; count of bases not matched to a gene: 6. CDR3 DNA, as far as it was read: TGTGCCAGCAGCCGCACTAGCGGGTTAACAGATACG. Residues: CASSRTSGLTDT. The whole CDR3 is CASSRTSGLTDTQYF.

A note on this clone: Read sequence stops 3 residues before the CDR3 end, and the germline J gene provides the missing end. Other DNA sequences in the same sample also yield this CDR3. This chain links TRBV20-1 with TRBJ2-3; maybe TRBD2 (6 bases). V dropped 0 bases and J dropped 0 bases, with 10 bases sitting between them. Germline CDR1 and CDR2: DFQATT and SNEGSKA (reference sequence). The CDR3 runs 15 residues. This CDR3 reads CSARDAGTSTDTQYF. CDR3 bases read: TGCAGTGCTAGAGATGCGGGAACTAGCACAGATACG.

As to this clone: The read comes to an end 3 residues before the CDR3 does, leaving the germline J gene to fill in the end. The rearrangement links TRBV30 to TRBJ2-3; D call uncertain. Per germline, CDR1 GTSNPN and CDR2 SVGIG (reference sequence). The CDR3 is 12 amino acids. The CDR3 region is CAWSVWLETQYF. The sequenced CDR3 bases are TGTGCCTGGAGTGTTTGGTTAGAGACG.

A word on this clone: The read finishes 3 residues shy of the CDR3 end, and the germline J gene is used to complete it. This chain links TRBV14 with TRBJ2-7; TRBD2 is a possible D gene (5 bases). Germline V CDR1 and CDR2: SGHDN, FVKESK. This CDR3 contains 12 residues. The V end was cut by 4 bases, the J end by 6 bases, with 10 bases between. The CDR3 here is CASSRGGGEQYF. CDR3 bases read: TGTGCCAGCAGCCGCGGAGGAGGCGAG. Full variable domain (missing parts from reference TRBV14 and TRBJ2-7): EAGVTQFPSHSVIEKGQTVTLRCDPISGHDNLYWYRRVMGKEIKFLLHFVKESKQDESGMPNNRFLAERTGGTYSTLKVQPAELEDSGVYFCASSRGGGEQYFGPGTRLTVT.

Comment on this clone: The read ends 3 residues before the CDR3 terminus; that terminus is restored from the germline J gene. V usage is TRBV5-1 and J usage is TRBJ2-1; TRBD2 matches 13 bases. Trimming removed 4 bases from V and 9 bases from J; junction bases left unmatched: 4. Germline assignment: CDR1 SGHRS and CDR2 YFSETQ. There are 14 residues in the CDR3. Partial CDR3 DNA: TGCGCCAGCAGCCCCGGGACTAGCGGGATTGAG. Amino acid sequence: CASSPGTSGIE. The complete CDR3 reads CASSPGTSGIEQFF. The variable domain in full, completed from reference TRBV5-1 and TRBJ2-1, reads KAGVTQTPRYLIKTRGQQVTLSCSPISGHRSVSWYQQTPGQGLQFLFEYFSETQRNKGNFPGRFSGRQFSNSRSEMNVSTLELGDSALYLCASSPGTSGIEQFFGPGTRLTVL.

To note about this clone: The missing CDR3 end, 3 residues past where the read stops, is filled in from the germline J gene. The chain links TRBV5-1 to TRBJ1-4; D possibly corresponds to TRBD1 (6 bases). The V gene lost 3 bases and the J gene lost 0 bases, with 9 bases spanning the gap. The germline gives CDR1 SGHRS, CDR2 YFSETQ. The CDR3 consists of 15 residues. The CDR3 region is CASSWDISTNEKLFF. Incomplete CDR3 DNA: TGCGCCAGCAGCTGGGACATCTCAACTAATGAAAAA.

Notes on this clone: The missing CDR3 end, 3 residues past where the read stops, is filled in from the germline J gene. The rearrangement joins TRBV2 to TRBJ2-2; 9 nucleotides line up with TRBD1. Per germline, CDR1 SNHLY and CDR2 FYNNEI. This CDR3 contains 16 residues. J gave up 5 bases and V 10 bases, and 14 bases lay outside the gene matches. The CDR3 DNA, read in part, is TGTGCCACCCAGCGGGACAGGGCTTCTGGGACCGGGGAG. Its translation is CATQRDRASGTGE. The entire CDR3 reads CATQRDRASGTGELFF.

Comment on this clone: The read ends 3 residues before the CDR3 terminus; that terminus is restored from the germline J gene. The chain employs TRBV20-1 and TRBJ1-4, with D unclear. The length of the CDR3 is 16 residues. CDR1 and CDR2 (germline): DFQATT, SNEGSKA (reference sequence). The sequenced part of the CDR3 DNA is TGCAGTGCTAGAGATCCACCCCCCAGGTATAATTCACCA. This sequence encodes CSARDPPPRYNSP. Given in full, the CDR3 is CSARDPPPRYNSPLFF.

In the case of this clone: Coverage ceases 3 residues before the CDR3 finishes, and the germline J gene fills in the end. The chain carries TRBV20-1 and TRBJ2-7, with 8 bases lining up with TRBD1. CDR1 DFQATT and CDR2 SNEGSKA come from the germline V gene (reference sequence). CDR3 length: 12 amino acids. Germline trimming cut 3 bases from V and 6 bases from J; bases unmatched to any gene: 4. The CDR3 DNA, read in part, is TGCAGTGCTAGGGACAGGGACCGCGAG. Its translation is CSARDRDRE. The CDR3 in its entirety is CSARDRDREQYF.

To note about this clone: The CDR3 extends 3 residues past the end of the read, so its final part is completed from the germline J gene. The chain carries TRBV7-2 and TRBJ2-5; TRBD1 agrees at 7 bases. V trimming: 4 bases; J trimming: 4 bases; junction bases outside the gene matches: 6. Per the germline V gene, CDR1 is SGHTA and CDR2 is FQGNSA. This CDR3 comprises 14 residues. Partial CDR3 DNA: TGTGCCAGCAGCTCCTACACAGGGGTAGAGACC. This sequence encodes CASSSYTGVET. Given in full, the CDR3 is CASSSYTGVETQYF. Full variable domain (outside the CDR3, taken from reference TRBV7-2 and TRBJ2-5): GAGVSQSPSNKVTEKGKDVELRCDPISGHTALYWYRQSLGQGLEFLIYFQGNSAPDKSGLPSDRFSAERTGGSVSTLTIQRTQQEDSAVYLCASSSYTGVETQYFGPGTRLLVL.

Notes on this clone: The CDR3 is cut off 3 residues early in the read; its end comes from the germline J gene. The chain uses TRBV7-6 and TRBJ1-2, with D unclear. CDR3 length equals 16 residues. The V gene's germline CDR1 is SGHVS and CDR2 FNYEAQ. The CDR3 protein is CASSLQTSGNTDTYTF. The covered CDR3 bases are TGTGCCAGCAGCCTCCAAACTAGCGGGAACACAGATACC.

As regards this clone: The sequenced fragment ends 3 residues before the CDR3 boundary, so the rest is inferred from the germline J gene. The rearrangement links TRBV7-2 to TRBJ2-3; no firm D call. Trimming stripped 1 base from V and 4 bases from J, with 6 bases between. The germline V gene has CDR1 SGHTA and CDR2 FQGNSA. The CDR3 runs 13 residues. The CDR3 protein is CASSLVPSDTQYF. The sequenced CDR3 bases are TGTGCCAGCAGCTTAGTTCCCTCAGATACG. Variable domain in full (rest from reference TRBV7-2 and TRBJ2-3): GAGVSQSPSNKVTEKGKDVELRCDPISGHTALYWYRQSLGQGLEFLIYFQGNSAPDKSGLPSDRFSAERTGGSVSTLTIQRTQQEDSAVYLCASSLVPSDTQYFGPGTRLTVL.

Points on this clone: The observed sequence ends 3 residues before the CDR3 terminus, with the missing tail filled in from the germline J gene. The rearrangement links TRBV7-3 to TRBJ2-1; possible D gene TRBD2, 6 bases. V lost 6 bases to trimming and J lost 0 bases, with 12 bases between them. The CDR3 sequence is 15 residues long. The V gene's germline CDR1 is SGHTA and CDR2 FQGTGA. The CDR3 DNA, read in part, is TGTGCCAGCAGTTATAGCGGAAGCTCCTACAATGAG. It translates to CASSYSGSSYNE. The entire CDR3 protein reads CASSYSGSSYNEQFF.

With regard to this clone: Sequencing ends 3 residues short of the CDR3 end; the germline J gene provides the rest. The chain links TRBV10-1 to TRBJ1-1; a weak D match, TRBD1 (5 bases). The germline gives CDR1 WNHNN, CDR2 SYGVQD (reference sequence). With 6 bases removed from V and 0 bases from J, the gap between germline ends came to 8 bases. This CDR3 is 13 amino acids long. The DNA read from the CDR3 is TGCGCCAGCAGAGACAGTCTGAACACTGAA. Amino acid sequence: CASRDSLNTE. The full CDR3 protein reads CASRDSLNTEAFF.

The covered CDR3 bases are TGTGCCAGCAGCGCGGGACTAGCGGGACACAATGAG. Translating gives CASSAGLAGHNE. The entire CDR3 reads CASSAGLAGHNEQFF. The genes are TRBV11-1 and TRBJ2-1; 13 bases match TRBD2. The read terminates 3 residues before the CDR3 end, so the remaining end is supplied by the germline J gene. CDR3 size: 15 residues. With 5 bases clipped from V and 5 bases from J, the junction kept 3 bases outside the gene matches. CDR1 and CDR2 from the germline V gene are SGHAT and FQDESV (reference sequence).

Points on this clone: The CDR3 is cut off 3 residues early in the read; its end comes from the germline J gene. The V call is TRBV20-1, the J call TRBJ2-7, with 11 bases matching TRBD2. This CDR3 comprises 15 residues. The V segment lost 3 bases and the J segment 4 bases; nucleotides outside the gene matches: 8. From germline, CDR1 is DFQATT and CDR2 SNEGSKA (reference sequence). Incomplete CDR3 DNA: TGCAGTGCTAGCGGGACTAGCGGTGACCTTTACGAG. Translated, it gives CSASGTSGDLYE. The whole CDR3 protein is CSASGTSGDLYEQYF.

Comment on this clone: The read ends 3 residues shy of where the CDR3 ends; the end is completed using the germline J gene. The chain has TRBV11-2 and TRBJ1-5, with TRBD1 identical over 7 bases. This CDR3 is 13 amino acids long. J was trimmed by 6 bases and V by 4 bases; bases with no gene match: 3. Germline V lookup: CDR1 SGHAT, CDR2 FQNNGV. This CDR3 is CASSSQGTQPQHF. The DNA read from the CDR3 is TGTGCCAGCAGCTCACAGGGGACTCAGCCC.

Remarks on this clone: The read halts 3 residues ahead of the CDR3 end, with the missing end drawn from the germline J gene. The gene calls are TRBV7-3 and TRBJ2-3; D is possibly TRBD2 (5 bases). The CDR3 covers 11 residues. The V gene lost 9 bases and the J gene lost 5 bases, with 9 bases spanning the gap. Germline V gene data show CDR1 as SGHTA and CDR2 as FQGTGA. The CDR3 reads CARDFLDTQYF. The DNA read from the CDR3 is TGTGCCAGGGACTTTTTAGATACG. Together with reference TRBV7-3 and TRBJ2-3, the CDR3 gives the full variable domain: GAGVSQTPSNKVTEKGKYVELRCDPISGHTALYWYRQSLGQGPEFLIYFQGTGAADDSGLPNDRFFAVRPEGSVSTLKIQRTERGDSAVYLCARDFLDTQYFGPGTRLTVL.

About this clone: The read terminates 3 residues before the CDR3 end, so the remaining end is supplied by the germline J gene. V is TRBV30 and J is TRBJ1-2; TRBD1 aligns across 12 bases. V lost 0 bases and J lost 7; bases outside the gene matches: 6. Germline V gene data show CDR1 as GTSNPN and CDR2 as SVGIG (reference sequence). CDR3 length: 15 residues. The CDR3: CAWSVGTGGLIGYTF. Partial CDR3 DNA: TGTGCCTGGAGTGTAGGGACAGGGGGCTTGATTGGC.

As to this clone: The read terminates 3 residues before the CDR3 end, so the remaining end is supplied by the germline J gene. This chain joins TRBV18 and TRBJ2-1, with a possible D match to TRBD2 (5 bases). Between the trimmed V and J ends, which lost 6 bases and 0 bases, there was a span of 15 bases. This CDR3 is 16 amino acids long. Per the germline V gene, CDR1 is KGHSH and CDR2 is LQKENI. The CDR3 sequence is CASSPLTGSSYNEQFF. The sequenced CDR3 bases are TGTGCCAGCTCTCCCCTGACGGGGAGCTCCTACAATGAG.

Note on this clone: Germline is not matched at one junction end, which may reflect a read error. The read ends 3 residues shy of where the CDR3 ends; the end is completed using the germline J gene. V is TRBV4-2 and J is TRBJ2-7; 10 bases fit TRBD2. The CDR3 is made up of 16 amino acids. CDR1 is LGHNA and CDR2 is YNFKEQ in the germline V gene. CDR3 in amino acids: CASSQDEASGSYEQYF. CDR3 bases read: TGCGCCAGCAGCCAAGATGAGGCTAGCGGGAGTTACGAG.